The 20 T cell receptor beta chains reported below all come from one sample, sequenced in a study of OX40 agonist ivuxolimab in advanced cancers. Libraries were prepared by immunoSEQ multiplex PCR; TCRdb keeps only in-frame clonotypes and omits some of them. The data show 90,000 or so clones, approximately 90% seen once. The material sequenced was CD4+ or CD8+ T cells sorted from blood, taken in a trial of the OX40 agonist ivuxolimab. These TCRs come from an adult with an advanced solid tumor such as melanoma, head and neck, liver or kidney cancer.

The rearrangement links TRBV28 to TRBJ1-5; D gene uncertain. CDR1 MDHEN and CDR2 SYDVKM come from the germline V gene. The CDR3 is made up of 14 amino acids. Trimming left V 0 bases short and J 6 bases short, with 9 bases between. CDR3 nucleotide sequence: TGTGCCAGCAGTTTATGGGGCACGGGTCAGCCCCAGCATTTT. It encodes CASSLWGTGQPQHF.

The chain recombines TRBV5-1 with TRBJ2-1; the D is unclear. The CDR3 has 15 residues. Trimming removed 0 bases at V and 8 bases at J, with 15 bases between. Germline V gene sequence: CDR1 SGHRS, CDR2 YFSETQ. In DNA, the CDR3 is TGCGCCAGCAGCTTGGTTGCCGGTTTTATGGATGAGCAGTTCTTC. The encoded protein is CASSLVAGFMDEQFF. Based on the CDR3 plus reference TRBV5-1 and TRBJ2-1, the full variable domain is KAGVTQTPRYLIKTRGQQVTLSCSPISGHRSVSWYQQTPGQGLQFLFEYFSETQRNKGNFPGRFSGRQFSNSRSEMNVSTLELGDSALYLCASSLVAGFMDEQFFGPGTRLTVL.

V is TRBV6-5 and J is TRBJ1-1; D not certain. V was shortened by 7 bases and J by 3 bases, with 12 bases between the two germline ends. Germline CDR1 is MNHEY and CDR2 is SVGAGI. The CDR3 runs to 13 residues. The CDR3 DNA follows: TGTGCCAGCACCCGGACGCTAGACACTGAAGCTTTCTTT. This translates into CASTRTLDTEAFF.

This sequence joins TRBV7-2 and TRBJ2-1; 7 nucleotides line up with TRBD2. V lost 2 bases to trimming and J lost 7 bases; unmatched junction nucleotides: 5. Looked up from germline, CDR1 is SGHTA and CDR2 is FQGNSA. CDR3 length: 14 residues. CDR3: CASSLTSVRNEQFF. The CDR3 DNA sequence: TGTGCCAGCAGCTTAACTAGCGTTAGGAATGAGCAGTTCTTC.

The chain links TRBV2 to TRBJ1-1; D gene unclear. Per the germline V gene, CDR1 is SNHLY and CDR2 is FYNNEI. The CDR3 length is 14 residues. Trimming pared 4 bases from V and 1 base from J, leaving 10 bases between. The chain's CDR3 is CASSGVSRNTEAFF. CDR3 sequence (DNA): TGTGCCAGCAGTGGGGTGAGTCGGAACACTGAAGCTTTCTTT. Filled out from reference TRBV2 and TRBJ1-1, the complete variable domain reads EPEVTQTPSHQVTQMGQEVILRCVPISNHLYFYWYRQILGQKVEFLVSFYNNEISEKSEIFDDQFSVERPDGSNFTLKIRSTKLEDSAMYFCASSGVSRNTEAFFGQGTRLTVV.

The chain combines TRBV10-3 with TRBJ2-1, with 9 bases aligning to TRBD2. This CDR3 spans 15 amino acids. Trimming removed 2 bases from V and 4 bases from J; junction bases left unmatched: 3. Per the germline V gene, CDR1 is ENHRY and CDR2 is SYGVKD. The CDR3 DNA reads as TGTGCCATCAGTGAGGTAGCGGGAGTATACAATGAGCAGTTCTTC. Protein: CAISEVAGVYNEQFF.

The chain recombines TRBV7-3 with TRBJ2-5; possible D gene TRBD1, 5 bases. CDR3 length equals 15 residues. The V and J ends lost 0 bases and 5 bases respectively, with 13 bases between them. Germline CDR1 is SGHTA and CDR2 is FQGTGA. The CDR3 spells CASSLTSGYGETQYF. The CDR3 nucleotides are TGTGCCAGCAGCTTAACGTCAGGGTACGGTGAGACCCAGTACTTC.

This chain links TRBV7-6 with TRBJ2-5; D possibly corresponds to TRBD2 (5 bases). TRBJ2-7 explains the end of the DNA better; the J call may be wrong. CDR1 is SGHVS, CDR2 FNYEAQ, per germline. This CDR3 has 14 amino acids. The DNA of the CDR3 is TGTGCCAGCAGCCAAACGGGGAGCTCCTACGAGCAGTACTTC. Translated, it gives CASSQTGSSYEQYF.

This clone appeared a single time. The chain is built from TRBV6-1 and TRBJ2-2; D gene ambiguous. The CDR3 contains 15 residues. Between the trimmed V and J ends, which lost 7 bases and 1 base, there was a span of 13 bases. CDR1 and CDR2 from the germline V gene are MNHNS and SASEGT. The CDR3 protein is CASTEGRRNTGELFF. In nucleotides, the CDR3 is TGTGCCAGCACCGAAGGGCGGAGGAACACCGGGGAGCTGTTTTTT.

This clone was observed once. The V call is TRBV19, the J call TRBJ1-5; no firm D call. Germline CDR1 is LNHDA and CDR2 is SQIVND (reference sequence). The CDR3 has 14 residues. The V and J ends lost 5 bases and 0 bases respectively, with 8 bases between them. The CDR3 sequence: CASSSAVSNQPQHF. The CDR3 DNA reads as TGTGCCAGTAGTTCGGCGGTTAGCAATCAGCCCCAGCATTTT. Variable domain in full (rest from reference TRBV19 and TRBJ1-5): DGGITQSPKYLFRKEGQNVTLSCEQNLNHDAMYWYRQDPGQGLRLIYYSQIVNDFQKGDIAEGYSVSREKKESFPLTVTSAQKNPTAFYLCASSSAVSNQPQHFGDGTRLSIL.

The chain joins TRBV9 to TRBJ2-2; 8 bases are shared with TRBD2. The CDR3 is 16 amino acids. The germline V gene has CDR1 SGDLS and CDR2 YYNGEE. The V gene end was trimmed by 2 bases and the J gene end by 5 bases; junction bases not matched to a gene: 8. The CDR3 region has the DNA TGTGCCAGCAGCGTTCAAGCGGGAGTTACGACCGGGGAGCTGTTTTTT. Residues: CASSVQAGVTTGELFF.

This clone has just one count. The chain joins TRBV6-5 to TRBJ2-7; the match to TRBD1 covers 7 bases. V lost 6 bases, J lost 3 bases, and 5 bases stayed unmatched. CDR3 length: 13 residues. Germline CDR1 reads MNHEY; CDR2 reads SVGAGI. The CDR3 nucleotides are TGTGCCAGCAGCCGGGACAGCTTCTACGAGCAGTACTTC. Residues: CASSRDSFYEQYF.

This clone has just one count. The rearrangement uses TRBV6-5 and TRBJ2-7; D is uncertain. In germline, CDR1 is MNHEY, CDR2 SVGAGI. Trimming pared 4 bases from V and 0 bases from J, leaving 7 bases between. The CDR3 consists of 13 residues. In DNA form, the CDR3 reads TGTGCCAGCAGTTCTCTAAGCTCCTACGAGCAGTACTTC. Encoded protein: CASSSLSSYEQYF.

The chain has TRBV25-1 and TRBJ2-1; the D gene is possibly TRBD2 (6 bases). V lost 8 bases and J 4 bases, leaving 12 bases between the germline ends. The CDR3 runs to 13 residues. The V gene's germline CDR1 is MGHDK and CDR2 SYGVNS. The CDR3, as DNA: TGTGCCAGCGGGGACTTCTATTACAATGAGCAGTTCTTC. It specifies CASGDFYYNEQFF.

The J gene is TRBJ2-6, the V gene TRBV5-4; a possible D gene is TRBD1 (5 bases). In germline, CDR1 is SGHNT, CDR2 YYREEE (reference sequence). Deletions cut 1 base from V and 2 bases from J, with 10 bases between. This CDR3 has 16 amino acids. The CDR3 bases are TGTGCCAGCAGCTTGCAGGGATCGGCTGGGGCCAACGTCCTGACTTTC. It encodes CASSLQGSAGANVLTF.

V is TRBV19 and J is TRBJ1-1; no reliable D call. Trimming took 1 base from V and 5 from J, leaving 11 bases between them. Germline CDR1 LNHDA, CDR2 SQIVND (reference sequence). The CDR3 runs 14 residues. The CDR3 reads CASSIVELGTEAFF. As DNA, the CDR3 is TGTGCCAGTAGTATAGTCGAGTTAGGGACTGAAGCTTTCTTT.

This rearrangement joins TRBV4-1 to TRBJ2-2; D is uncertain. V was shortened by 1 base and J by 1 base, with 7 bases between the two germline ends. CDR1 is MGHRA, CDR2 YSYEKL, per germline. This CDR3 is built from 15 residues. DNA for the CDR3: TGCGCCAGCAGCCAAGGACTGCAGAACACCGGGGAGCTGTTTTTT. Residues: CASSQGLQNTGELFF.

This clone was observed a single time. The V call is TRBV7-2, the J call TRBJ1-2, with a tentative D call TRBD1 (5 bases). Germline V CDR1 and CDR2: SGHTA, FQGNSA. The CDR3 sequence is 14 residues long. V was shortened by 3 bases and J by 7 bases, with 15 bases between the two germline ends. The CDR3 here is CASSFGSGRRGYTF. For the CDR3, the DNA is TGTGCCAGCAGCTTCGGTTCAGGGCGGCGTGGCTACACCTTC.

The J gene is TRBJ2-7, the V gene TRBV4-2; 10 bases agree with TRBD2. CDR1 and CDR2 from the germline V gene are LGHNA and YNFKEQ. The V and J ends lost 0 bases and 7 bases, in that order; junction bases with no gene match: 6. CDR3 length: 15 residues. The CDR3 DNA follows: TGTGCCAGCAGCCAAGATCTAGCGGGAGCGTGGGAGCAGTACTTC. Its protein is CASSQDLAGAWEQYF.

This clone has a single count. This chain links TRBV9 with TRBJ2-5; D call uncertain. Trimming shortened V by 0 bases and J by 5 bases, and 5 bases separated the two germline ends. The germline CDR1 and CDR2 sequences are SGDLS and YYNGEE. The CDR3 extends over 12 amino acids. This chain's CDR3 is CASSVVEETQYF. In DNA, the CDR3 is TGTGCCAGCAGCGTAGTTGAGGAGACCCAGTACTTC.